This record covers a single T cell receptor beta chain. The data belong to a study of blood T cell repertoires in COVID-19. Sequencing used immunoSEQ multiplex PCR; TCRdb keeps in-frame clones, though not all of them. Here the sample spans 100,000 to 150,000 clones, about 91% being singletons. Sequencing used peripheral blood. The TCR originated in a man in his fifties or sixties with acute or convalescent COVID-19.

The CDR3 nucleotides are TGTGCCAGTAGTTCTCGGACGGGATCATACGAGCAGTACTTC. Its translation is CASSSRTGSYEQYF. The rearrangement uses TRBV19 and TRBJ2-7; D might be TRBD2 (5 bases). The CDR3 has 14 amino acids. Germline V gives CDR1 LNHDA, CDR2 SQIVND (reference sequence). V was cut by 5 bases and J by 4 bases, with 15 bases left in between. Complete variable domain (other parts from reference TRBV19 and TRBJ2-7): DGGITQSPKYLFRKEGQNVTLSCEQNLNHDAMYWYRQDPGQGLRLIYYSQIVNDFQKGDIAEGYSVSREKKESFPLTVTSAQKNPTAFYLCASSSRTGSYEQYFGPGTRLTVT.